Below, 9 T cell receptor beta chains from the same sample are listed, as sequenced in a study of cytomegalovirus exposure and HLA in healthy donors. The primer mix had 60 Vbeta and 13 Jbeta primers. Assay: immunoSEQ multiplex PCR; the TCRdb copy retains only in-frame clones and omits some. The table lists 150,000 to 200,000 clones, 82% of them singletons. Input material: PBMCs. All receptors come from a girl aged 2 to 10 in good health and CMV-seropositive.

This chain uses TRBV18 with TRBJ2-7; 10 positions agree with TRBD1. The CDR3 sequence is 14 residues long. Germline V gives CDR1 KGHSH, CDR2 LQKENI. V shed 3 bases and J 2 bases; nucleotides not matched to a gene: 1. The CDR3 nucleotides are TGTGCCAGCTCACCGGGGACAGGGGCCTACGAGCAGTACTTC. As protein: CASSPGTGAYEQYF.

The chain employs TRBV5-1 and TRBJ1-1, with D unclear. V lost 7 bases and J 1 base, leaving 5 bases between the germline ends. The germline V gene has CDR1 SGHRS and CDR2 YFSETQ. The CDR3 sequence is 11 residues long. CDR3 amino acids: CASSSNTEAFF. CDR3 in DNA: TGCGCCAGCTCCTCGAACACTGAAGCTTTCTTT.

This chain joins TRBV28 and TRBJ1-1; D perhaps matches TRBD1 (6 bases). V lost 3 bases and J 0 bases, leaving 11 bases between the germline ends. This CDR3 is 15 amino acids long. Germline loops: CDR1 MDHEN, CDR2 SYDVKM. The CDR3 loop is CASSFLRTVNTEAFF. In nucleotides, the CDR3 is TGTGCCAGCAGTTTCCTCCGGACAGTGAACACTGAAGCTTTCTTT. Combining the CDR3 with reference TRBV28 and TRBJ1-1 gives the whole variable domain DVKVTQSSRYLVKRTGEKVFLECVQDMDHENMFWYRQDPGLGLRLIYFSYDVKMKEKGDIPEGYSVSREKKERFSLILESASTNQTSMYLCASSFLRTVNTEAFFGQGTRLTVV.

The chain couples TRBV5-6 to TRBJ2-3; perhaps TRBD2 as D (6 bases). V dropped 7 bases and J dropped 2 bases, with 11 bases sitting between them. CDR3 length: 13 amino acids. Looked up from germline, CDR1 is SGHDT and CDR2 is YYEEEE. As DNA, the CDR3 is TGTGCCAGCGGGACTCGTTACACAGATACGCAGTATTTT. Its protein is CASGTRYTDTQYF.

CDR3 in amino acids: CASSLRADRGGSGNTEAFF. The DNA of the CDR3 is TGTGCCAGCAGCTTAAGGGCTGACAGGGGTGGTTCGGGGAACACTGAAGCTTTCTTT. The gene calls are TRBV7-9 and TRBJ1-1; 8 positions match TRBD1. V gave up 2 bases and J gave up 1 base; unmatched junction bases: 15. Germline V lookup: CDR1 SEHNR, CDR2 FQNEAQ (reference sequence). The CDR3 contains 19 residues.

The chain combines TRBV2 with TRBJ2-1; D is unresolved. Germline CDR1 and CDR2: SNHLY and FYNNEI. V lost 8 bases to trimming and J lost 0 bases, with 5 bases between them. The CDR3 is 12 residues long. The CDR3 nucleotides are TGTGCCAGCGCGAGCTCCTACAATGAGCAGTTCTTC. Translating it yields CASASSYNEQFF.

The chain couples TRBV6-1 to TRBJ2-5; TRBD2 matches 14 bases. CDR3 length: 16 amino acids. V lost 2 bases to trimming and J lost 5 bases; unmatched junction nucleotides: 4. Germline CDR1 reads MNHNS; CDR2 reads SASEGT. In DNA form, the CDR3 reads TGTGCCAGCAGTGAACCGGGACTAGCGGGAGCCGAGACCCAGTACTTC. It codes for CASSEPGLAGAETQYF.

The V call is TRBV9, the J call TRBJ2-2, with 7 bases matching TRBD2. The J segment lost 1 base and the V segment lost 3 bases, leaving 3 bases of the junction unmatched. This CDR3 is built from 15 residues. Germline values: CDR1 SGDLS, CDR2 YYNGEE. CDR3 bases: TGTGCCAGCAGCGGCGGACTAGGGAACACCGGGGAGCTGTTTTTT. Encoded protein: CASSGGLGNTGELFF. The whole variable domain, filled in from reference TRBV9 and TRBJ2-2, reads DSGVTQTPKHLITATGQRVTLRCSPRSGDLSVYWYQQSLDQGLQFLIQYYNGEERAKGNILERFSAQQFPDLHSELNLSSLELGDSALYFCASSGGLGNTGELFFGEGSRLTVL.

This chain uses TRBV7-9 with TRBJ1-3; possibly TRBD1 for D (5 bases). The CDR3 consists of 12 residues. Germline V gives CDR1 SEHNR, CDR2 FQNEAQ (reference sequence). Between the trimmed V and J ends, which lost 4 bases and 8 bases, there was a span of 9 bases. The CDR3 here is CASSWGGYTIYF. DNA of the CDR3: TGTGCCAGCAGCTGGGGGGGGTACACCATATATTTT.